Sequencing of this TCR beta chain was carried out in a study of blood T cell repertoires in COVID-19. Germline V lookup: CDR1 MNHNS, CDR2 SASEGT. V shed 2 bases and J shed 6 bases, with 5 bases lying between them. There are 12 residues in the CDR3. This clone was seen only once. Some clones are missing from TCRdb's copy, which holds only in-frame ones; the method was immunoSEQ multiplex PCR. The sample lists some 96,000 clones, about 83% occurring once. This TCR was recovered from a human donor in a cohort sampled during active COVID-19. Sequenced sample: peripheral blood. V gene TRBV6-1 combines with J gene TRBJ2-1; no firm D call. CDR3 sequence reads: CASSEPFNEQFF. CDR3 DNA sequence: TGTGCCAGCAGTGAACCCTTCAATGAGCAGTTCTTC.